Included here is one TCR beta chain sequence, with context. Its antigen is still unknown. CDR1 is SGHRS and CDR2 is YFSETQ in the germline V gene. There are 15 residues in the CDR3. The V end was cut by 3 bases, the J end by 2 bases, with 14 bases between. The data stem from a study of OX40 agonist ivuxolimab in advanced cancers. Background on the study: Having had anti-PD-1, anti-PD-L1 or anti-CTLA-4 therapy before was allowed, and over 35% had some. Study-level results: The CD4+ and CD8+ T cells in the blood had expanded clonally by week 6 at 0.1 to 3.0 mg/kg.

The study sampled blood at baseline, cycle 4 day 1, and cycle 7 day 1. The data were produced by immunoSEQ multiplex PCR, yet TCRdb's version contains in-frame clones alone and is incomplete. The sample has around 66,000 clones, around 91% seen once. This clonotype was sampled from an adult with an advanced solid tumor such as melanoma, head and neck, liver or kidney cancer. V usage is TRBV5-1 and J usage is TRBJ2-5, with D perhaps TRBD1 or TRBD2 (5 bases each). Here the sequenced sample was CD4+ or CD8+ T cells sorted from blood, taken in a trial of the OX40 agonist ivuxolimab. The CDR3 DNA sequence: TGCGCCAGCAGCTCTGCTATGGGGGTACAAGAGACCCAGTACTTC. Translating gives CASSSAMGVQETQYF.